The 13 T cell receptor beta chains listed next were all sequenced from one sample in a study of vaccination effects on CD4 cells after COVID-19 (dated by TCRdb to the early 2020s). In the ViraFEST assay, PBMC were stimulated with viral peptide pools, and antigen-specific CD4+ T cell clonotypes were then identified by expansion using TCR sequencing. After approximately 11 days of culture, CD4+ T cells were isolated with the EasySep CD4+ T cell isolation kit. Convalescent patients had PCR-confirmed SARS-CoV-2 infection between March and December 2020, before Alpha, Beta and Delta variants emerged in the United States. Library generation was performed with the immunoSEQ multiplex PCR assay. TCRdb took this table from immuneACCESS and kept in-frame rearrangements with V and J called. Such tables lack part of the clones; where checked against another copy, unresolved V genes explain under half of the gap, and the rest is unexplained. The sample table shows 20,000 to 30,000 clones, and 65% to 80% are seen once. Roughly a fifth of the sample lies in the top ten.

Their recognized antigens are unknown. The sample in question was CD4+ T cells from PBMCs cultured with HCoV-NL63 spike peptides, obtained before COVID-19 vaccination. Explained via the paper, the cell subset or site label denotes: HCoV-NL63 spike overlapping peptide pool stimulation. These receptors were collected from a human donor who had a prior SARS-CoV-2 infection.

The chain carries TRBV6-5 and TRBJ1-2; a possible D gene is TRBD1 (6 bases). V lost 6 bases and J 5 bases, leaving 13 bases between the germline ends. CDR1 is MNHEY, CDR2 SVGAGI, per germline. CDR3 size: 13 residues. The CDR3 coding sequence is TGTGCCAGCAGACGCGGCCAGGGGTATGGCTACACCTTC. This codes for CASRRGQGYGYTF.

The chain is built from TRBV30 and TRBJ2-1; D may be TRBD1 or TRBD2 (6 bases each). V gave up 4 bases and J gave up 12 bases, with 22 bases separating them. Germline loops: CDR1 GTSNPN, CDR2 SVGIG (reference sequence). The CDR3 sequence is 14 residues long. The CDR3 DNA follows: TGTGCCTGGACGAAAGGAGGGACACCCGTACCGCAGTTCTTC. It encodes CAWTKGGTPVPQFF.

The chain employs TRBV27 and TRBJ2-3; 8 bases line up with TRBD2. CDR1 MNHEY and CDR2 SMNVEV come from the germline V gene (reference sequence). The CDR3 sequence is 15 residues long. The junction had 5 bases not matched to a gene; V was cut back by 2 bases and J by 4 bases. The CDR3 loop reads CASSLSAGGADTQYF. The DNA for the CDR3 is TGTGCCAGCAGTTTAAGCGCGGGGGGCGCAGATACGCAGTATTTT.

This chain links TRBV5-4 with TRBJ2-7, with TRBD2 matching 10 bases. This CDR3 has 16 residues. With 0 bases clipped from V and 0 bases from J, the junction kept 3 bases outside the gene matches. CDR1 and CDR2 (germline): SGHNT, YYREEE (reference sequence). The CDR3 region is CASSLDSGRPSYEQYF. CDR3 DNA sequence: TGTGCCAGCAGCTTGGATAGCGGGAGGCCCTCCTACGAGCAGTACTTC.

This chain links TRBV7-2 with TRBJ2-3; D tentatively reads TRBD1 or TRBD2 (5 bases each). V was trimmed by 3 bases and J by 4 bases, leaving 14 bases between them. The CDR3 spans 15 residues. Germline assignment: CDR1 SGHTA and CDR2 FQGNSA. The CDR3 bases are TGTGCCAGCAGCTTTCCGGGGCACAGACCAGATACGCAGTATTTT. This sequence encodes CASSFPGHRPDTQYF.

The rearrangement joins TRBV2 to TRBJ1-2; D gene uncertain. Germline assignment: CDR1 SNHLY and CDR2 FYNNEI. CDR3 length: 15 amino acids. Between the trimmed V and J ends, which lost 6 bases and 5 bases, there was a span of 19 bases. The CDR3 nucleotides are TGTGCCAGCAGCCCGGTTGTCTCCCGGATATATGGCTACACCTTC. Its protein product is CASSPVVSRIYGYTF.

The chain joins TRBV11-2 to TRBJ2-7, with 7 bases that match TRBD2. The CDR3 has 17 amino acids. V shed 7 bases, J shed 2 bases, and the junction held 17 bases outside the gene matches. Germline-derived CDR1 and CDR2 are SGHAT and FQNNGV. For the CDR3, the DNA is TGTGCCAGCACAAACTTCGGGGCGGGAGACTCCACCTACGAGCAGTACTTC. It translates to CASTNFGAGDSTYEQYF.

The rearrangement joins TRBV3-1 (or the pseudogene TRBV3-2) to TRBJ2-1; no firm D call. Trimming removed 0 bases from V and 11 bases from J, with 11 bases in between. The CDR3 runs 13 residues. Germline CDR1 is LGHDT and CDR2 is YNNKEL (reference sequence). The CDR3 DNA reads as TGTGCCAGCAGCCAAGATCGTAGTAGGAAGCAGTTCTTC. Translating it yields CASSQDRSRKQFF.

This chain connects TRBV19 to TRBJ1-3, with 7 bases identical to TRBD1. Germline V gene lookup returns CDR1 LNHDA and CDR2 SQIVND (reference sequence). The CDR3 is made up of 16 amino acids. V lost 0 bases to trimming and J lost 0 bases; unmatched junction nucleotides: 2. The CDR3 protein is CASSIEGQFSGNTIYF. For the CDR3, the DNA is TGTGCCAGTAGTATAGAGGGACAGTTCTCTGGAAACACCATATATTTT.

The chain joins TRBV25-1 to TRBJ1-2; weak D call: TRBD1 (5 bases). V lost 4 bases and J lost 3, with 18 bases in between. The CDR3 contains 16 residues. Germline V lookup: CDR1 MGHDK, CDR2 SYGVNS. The CDR3 region has the DNA TGTGCCAGCAGTGCCTACGGGGGAAGAAATCACTATGGCTACACCTTC. Translated: CASSAYGGRNHYGYTF.

This clone was counted between two and nine times. The chain employs TRBV5-4 and TRBJ2-1, with 7 positions matching TRBD2. The V gene's germline CDR1 is SGHNT and CDR2 YYREEE (reference sequence). Trimming cost V 0 bases and J 0 bases; bases outside gene matches: 0. This CDR3 spans 15 amino acids. The CDR3 nucleotides read TGTGCCAGCAGCTTGGGCGGGGGCTCCTACAATGAGCAGTTCTTC. This translates into CASSLGGGSYNEQFF.

This clone has a single count. V usage is TRBV27 and J usage is TRBJ2-7; the match to TRBD2 covers 7 bases. The CDR3 has 15 residues. Germline V gives CDR1 MNHEY, CDR2 SMNVEV (reference sequence). With V trimmed by 5 bases and J by 0 bases, 7 bases remained unmatched. CDR3 region: CASSPRTGGSYEQYF. Written as DNA, the CDR3 is TGTGCCAGCAGTCCCCGGACGGGGGGCTCCTACGAGCAGTACTTC.

The rearrangement uses TRBV19 and TRBJ1-6; no reliable D call. Looked up from germline, CDR1 is LNHDA and CDR2 is SQIVND (reference sequence). V lost 1 base and J 10 bases, leaving 17 bases between the germline ends. The length of the CDR3 is 16 residues. The CDR3 here is CASSIVGGLTGSPLHF. In DNA form, the CDR3 reads TGTGCCAGTAGTATAGTAGGTGGCCTTACCGGCTCACCCCTCCACTTT.